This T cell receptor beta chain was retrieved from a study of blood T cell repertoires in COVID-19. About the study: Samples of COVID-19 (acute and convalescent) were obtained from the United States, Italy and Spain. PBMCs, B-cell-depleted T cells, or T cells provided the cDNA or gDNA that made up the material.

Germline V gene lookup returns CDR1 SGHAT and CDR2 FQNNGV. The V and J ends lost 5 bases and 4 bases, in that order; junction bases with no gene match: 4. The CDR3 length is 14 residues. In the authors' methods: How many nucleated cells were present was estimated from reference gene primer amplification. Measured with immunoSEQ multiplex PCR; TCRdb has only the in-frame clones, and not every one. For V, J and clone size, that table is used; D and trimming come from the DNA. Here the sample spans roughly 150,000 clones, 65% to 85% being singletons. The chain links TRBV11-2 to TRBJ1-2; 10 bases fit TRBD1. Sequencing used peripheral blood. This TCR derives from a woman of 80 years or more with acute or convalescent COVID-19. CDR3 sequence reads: CASSQRDRGYGYTF. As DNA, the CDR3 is TGTGCCAGCAGCCAGAGGGACAGGGGCTATGGCTACACCTTC.